This T cell receptor (beta chain) stems from a study of CD8 T cells in ankylosing spondylitis (dated by TCRdb to 2016 to 2017). Notes on the research overall: The study set out to find disease-linked TCR variants by profiling T cell receptor beta repertoires in ankylosing spondylitis patients and healthy donors. The full study cohort was made up of over 20 ankylosing spondylitis patients and roughly 100 healthy donors. Samples of peripheral blood were taken, and for ankylosing spondylitis patients, synovial fluid was collected as well.

Beyond this particular receptor, the publication reports: According to the report, matched synovial fluid samples from ankylosing spondylitis patients were significantly enriched for the disease-linked clones. Some motif variants had previously been reported in the synovial fluid and blood of reactive arthritis patients, which suggests shared mechanisms of disease initiation. Blood from ankylosing spondylitis patients appeared to be characterized by a TCR beta motif composed of eight highly homologous amino acid variants. A CD8+ phenotype was shown by the disease-linked clones, which were found at relatively low frequencies in peripheral blood.

The instrument given in TCRdb is Illumina HiSeq 2500. Quantitative 5'-RACE with molecular barcodes was used to prepare TCR beta libraries. The original methods were these. To identify disease-linked TCR variants, a new computational method was used, one built on a probabilistic model of VDJ rearrangement. TCRdb cleaned the public reads at Q25 with fastp, built clones with MiXCR and kept in-frame beta chains. Under each unique CDR3 protein, matching rows form one entry showing the most common genes and DNA. TCRdb's processing, not the study's, gives the V and J calls here. For this sample there are 200,000 or so distinct CDR3 sequences; roughly 13% appear just once. The top ten clones comprise approximately 10% of the sample. Compared with germline, V lacks 0 bases and J lacks 8 bases; bases without a gene match: 7. From cysteine to phenylalanine, the CDR3 is 16 amino acids long. The retained sequence is limited to the CDR3, 48 bases, with the frame set at the first base. Per the germline V gene, MGHDK is the CDR1 and SYGVNS is the CDR2.

As concerns this clonotype: There is no known antigen for this receptor. No base qualities exist here, and no much larger clone lies one base off it.

The chain links TRBV25-1 with TRBJ2-1; 10 bases in the middle match TRBD2. The source material was blood, either unsorted or a sorted T cell fraction (not recorded which). This receptor was obtained from a female donor with ankylosing spondylitis or in good health (not recorded which). The CDR3 protein is CASSEYALAGEDEQFF. The DNA sequence is TGTGCCAGCAGTGAATATGCCCTAGCGGGAGAGGATGAGCAGTTCTTC. Supplemented by the reference TRBV25-1 and TRBJ2-1 proteins around the CDR3, the complete variable domain is EADIYQTPRYLVIGTGKKITLECSQTMGHDKMYWYQQDPGMELHLIHYSYGVNSTEKGDLSSESTVSRIRTEHFPLTLESARPSHTSQYLCASSEYALAGEDEQFFGPGTRLTVL.